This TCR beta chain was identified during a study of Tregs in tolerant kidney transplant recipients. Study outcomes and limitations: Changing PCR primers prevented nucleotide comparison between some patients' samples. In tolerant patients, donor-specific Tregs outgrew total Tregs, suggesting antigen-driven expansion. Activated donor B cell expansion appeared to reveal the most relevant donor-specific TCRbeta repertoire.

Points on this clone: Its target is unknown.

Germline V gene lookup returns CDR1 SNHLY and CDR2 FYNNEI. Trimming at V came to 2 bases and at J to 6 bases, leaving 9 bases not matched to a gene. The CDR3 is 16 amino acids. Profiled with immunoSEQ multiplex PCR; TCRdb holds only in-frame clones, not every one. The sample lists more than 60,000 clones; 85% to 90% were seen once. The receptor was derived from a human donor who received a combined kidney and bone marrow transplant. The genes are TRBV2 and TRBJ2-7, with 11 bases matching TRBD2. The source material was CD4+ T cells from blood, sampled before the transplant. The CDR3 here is CASSEQTGTSGGEQYF. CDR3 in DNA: TGTGCCAGCAGTGAACAGACCGGGACTAGCGGAGGCGAGCAGTACTTC.